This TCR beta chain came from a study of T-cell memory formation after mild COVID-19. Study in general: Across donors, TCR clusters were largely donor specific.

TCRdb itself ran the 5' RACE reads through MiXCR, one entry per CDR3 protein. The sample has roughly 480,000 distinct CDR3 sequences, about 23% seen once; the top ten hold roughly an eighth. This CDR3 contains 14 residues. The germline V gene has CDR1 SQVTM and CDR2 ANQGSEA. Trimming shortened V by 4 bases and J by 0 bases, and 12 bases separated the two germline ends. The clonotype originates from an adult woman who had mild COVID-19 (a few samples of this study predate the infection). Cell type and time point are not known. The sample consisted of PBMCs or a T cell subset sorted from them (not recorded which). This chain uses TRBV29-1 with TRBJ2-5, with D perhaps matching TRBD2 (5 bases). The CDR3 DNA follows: TGCAGCGTTGGACCCGGAGGATACCAAGAGACCCAGTACTTC. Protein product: CSVGPGGYQETQYF.